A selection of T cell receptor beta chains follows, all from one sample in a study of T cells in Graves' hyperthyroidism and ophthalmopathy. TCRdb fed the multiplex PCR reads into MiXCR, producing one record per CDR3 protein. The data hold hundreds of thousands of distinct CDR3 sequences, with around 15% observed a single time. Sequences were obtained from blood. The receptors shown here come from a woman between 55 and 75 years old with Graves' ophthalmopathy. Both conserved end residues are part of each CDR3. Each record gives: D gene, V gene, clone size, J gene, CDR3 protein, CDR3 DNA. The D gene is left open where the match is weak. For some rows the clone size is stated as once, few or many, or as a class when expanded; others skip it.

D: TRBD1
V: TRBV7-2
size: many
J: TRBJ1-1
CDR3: CASSLTGTANTEAFF
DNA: TGTGCCAGCAGCTTAACCGGGACAGCGAACACTGAAGCTTTCTTT

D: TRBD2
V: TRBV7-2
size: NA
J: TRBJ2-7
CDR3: CASSRLTGTSGSLAF
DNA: TGTGCCAGCAGCAGACTCACCGGGACTAGCGGGAGTCTTGCGTTC

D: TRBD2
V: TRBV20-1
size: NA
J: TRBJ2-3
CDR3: CSARLAGGPVDTQYF
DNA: TGCAGTGCTCGACTAGCGGGAGGGCCGGTAGATACGCAGTATTTT

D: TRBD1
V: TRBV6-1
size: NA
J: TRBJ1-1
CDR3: CASSGPGTDEAFF
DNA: TGTGCCAGCAGTGGCCCCGGGACAGATGAAGCTTTCTTT

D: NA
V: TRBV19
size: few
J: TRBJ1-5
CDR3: CASSMVTAPSNQPQHF
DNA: TGTGCCAGTAGTATGGTGACAGCCCCATCAAATCAGCCCCAGCATTTT

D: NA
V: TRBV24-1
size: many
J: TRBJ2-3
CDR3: CATGRGGGDTQYF
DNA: TGTGCCACCGGGCGGGGAGGAGGAGATACGCAGTATTTT

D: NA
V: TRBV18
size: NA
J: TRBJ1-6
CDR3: CASSPPGTEKLSLHF
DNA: TGTGCCAGCTCACCCCCCGGGACCGAAAAGTTATCCCTCCACTTT

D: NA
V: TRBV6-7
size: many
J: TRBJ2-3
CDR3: CASSTHSADTQYF
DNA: TGTGCCAGCAGCACCCACAGCGCAGATACGCAGTATTTT

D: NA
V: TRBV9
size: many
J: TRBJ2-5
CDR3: CASSVGGETQYF
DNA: TGTGCCAGCAGCGTAGGAGGAGAGACCCAGTACTTC

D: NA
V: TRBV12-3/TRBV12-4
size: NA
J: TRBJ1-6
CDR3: CASSSTQFSSPLHF
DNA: TGTGCCAGCAGCTCCACACAGTTTAGTTCACCCCTCCACTTT